The rows below give T cell receptor beta chains drawn from one sample of a study of a mutant IDH1 vaccine in newly diagnosed glioma. Method: immunoSEQ multiplex PCR; TCRdb's copy keeps in-frame clones and lacks some. The table shows approximately 50,000 clones, with 80% to 85% occurring only once. What these receptors recognize is not known. The material was PBMCs, obtained from a glioma patient whose treatment included an IDH1 peptide vaccine. Source of these receptors: a woman aged 45-65 years with glioma. The CDR3 runs from the conserved cysteine through the conserved F or W. The D gene is left open where the match is weak. Size is omitted from some rows. Given values are once, few, many or a class for expanded clones.

d_gene: .; v_gene: TRBV30; abundance: .; j_gene: TRBJ1-2; CDR3aa: CAWSSANYGYTF; CDR3nt: TGTGCCTGGAGTTCAGCGAACTATGGCTACACCTTC
d_gene: .; v_gene: TRBV21-1; abundance: .; j_gene: TRBJ1-1; CDR3aa: CASSALPGGGTEAFF; CDR3nt: TGTGCCAGCAGCGCGCTCCCGGGGGGGGGAACTGAAGCTTTCTTT
d_gene: TRBD1; v_gene: TRBV6-4; abundance: .; j_gene: TRBJ2-7; CDR3aa: CASSKTGLGEQYF; CDR3nt: TGTGCCAGCAGCAAGACAGGGTTGGGCGAGCAGTACTTC
d_gene: .; v_gene: TRBV5-6; abundance: .; j_gene: TRBJ1-2; CDR3aa: CASSSLGNNYGYTF; CDR3nt: TGTGCCAGCAGCTCACTGGGGAATAACTATGGCTACACCTTC
d_gene: TRBD1; v_gene: TRBV5-1; abundance: .; j_gene: TRBJ2-5; CDR3aa: CASSWDSETQYF; CDR3nt: TGCGCCAGCAGCTGGGACAGTGAGACCCAGTACTTC
d_gene: .; v_gene: TRBV29-1; abundance: .; j_gene: TRBJ2-5; CDR3aa: CSSLTETQYF; CDR3nt: TGCAGCTCACTAACGGAGACCCAGTACTTC
d_gene: .; v_gene: TRBV20-1; abundance: .; j_gene: TRBJ2-3; CDR3aa: CSATGTDTQYF; CDR3nt: TGCAGTGCTACCGGCACAGATACGCAGTATTTT
d_gene: .; v_gene: TRBV27; abundance: once; j_gene: TRBJ1-1; CDR3aa: CASSRGGGTEAFF; CDR3nt: TGTGCCAGCAGTCGTGGCGGGGGGACTGAAGCTTTCTTT
d_gene: .; v_gene: TRBV6-1; abundance: .; j_gene: TRBJ1-2; CDR3aa: CASSSDNYPYGYTF; CDR3nt: TGTGCCAGCAGTTCGGACAACTACCCCTATGGCTACACCTTC
d_gene: TRBD1; v_gene: TRBV19; abundance: .; j_gene: TRBJ1-5; CDR3aa: CASSIGTGNNQPQHF; CDR3nt: TGTGCCAGTAGTATCGGGACAGGGAACAATCAGCCCCAGCATTTT
d_gene: .; v_gene: TRBV29-1; abundance: once; j_gene: TRBJ1-2; CDR3aa: CSVGQGWGYGYTF; CDR3nt: TGCAGCGTTGGACAAGGGTGGGGCTATGGCTACACCTTC
d_gene: .; v_gene: TRBV6-5; abundance: .; j_gene: TRBJ1-1; CDR3aa: CASRNGLMNTEAFF; CDR3nt: TGTGCCAGCCGAAACGGGTTGATGAACACTGAAGCTTTCTTT
d_gene: TRBD1; v_gene: TRBV27; abundance: .; j_gene: TRBJ2-1; CDR3aa: CASRHNRDRGDNEQFF; CDR3nt: TGTGCCAGCAGACACAACCGGGACAGGGGAGACAATGAGCAGTTCTTC
d_gene: TRBD1; v_gene: TRBV9; abundance: .; j_gene: TRBJ2-7; CDR3aa: CASSVGTGDSYEQYF; CDR3nt: TGTGCCAGCAGCGTTGGGACAGGGGATTCCTACGAGCAGTACTTC
d_gene: TRBD1; v_gene: TRBV7-2; abundance: .; j_gene: TRBJ2-2; CDR3aa: CASSWTGTGELFF; CDR3nt: TGTGCCAGCAGTTGGACAGGCACCGGGGAGCTGTTTTTT
d_gene: TRBD1; v_gene: TRBV5-6; abundance: few; j_gene: TRBJ1-2; CDR3aa: CASSLQGVVYGYTF; CDR3nt: TGTGCCAGCAGTCTACAGGGGGTGGTCTATGGCTACACCTTC
d_gene: TRBD1; v_gene: TRBV6-1; abundance: .; j_gene: TRBJ1-2; CDR3aa: CASSDRQGAPGGYGYTF; CDR3nt: TGTGCCAGCAGTGATCGACAGGGGGCGCCCGGGGGCTATGGCTACACCTTC
d_gene: .; v_gene: TRBV9; abundance: .; j_gene: TRBJ2-2; CDR3aa: CASSGTGPSNTGELFF; CDR3nt: TGTGCCAGCAGCGGAACAGGCCCCTCGAACACCGGGGAGCTGTTTTTT
d_gene: .; v_gene: TRBV2; abundance: .; j_gene: TRBJ2-5; CDR3aa: CASSVGRLQETQYF; CDR3nt: TGTGCCAGCAGTGTGGGGCGGCTTCAAGAGACCCAGTACTTC
d_gene: .; v_gene: TRBV5-4; abundance: .; j_gene: TRBJ2-7; CDR3aa: CASSFHEQYF; CDR3nt: TGTGCCAGCAGCTTCCACGAGCAGTACTTC
d_gene: TRBD1; v_gene: TRBV6-6; abundance: .; j_gene: TRBJ1-4; CDR3aa: CASSSRQGGEKLFF; CDR3nt: TGTGCCAGCAGTTCCCGACAGGGGGGAGAAAAACTGTTTTTT
d_gene: .; v_gene: TRBV7-9; abundance: .; j_gene: TRBJ2-5; CDR3aa: CASSLGASRTGETQYF; CDR3nt: TGTGCCAGCAGCTTGGGCGCCTCTAGGACCGGGGAGACCCAGTACTTC